The next 12 T cell receptor beta chains were all read from a single sample in a study of T cell repertoires in cytomegalovirus infection. TCRdb ran MiXCR on the reads and lists one entry per CDR3 protein. The sample holds approximately 140,000 distinct CDR3 sequences; about 6% are singletons and the top ten take around 17%. The sample comprised PBMCs. Source of these receptors: a human donor in good health (CMV status not recorded). Some clones in this sample may be carry-over from other donors' samples.

The chain recombines TRBV18 with TRBJ1-1, with TRBD1 matching over 9 bases. V lost 6 bases to trimming and J lost 6 bases; unmatched junction nucleotides: 17. This CDR3 is built from 17 residues. Germline values: CDR1 KGHSH, CDR2 LQKENI. The CDR3 nucleotides read TGTGCCAGCTCCCCATATTCCTGGGGACAGGGTAGTCCTGAAGCTTTCTTT. This gives the protein CASSPYSWGQGSPEAFF.

With regard to this clonotype: A much larger clone differs from this one at a single base, so this may be a read error. The chain has TRBV6-8 and TRBJ1-3, with D unclear. Germline assignment: CDR1 MNHGY and CDR2 SAAAGT. CDR3 length: 11 amino acids. The CDR3 is CASSYLGLICF. The CDR3 region has the DNA TGTGCCAGCAGTTACCTGGGCCTCATATGTTTT.

This clonotype has at least ten counts. The chain employs TRBV28 and TRBJ2-7, with 8 nucleotides matching TRBD1. J gave up 5 bases and V 8 bases, and 14 bases lay outside the gene matches. CDR1 and CDR2 from the germline V gene are MDHEN and SYDVKM. The CDR3 spans 15 residues. CDR3 region: CASPPGDRNLNEQYF. The CDR3, as DNA: TGTGCCAGCCCCCCAGGGGACAGGAATTTGAACGAGCAGTACTTC.

This clonotype has just a few counts. V and J are TRBV20-1 and TRBJ1-6; tentative D call: TRBD1 (6 bases). Trimming stripped 7 bases from V and 9 bases from J, with 13 bases between. Per germline, CDR1 DFQATT and CDR2 SNEGSKA (reference sequence). CDR3 length equals 12 residues. The CDR3 DNA reads as TGCAGTGGCGCGACAGGAAGTTCACCCCTCCACTTT. It encodes CSGATGSSPLHF.

This clonotype appeared a few times. The chain combines TRBV19 with TRBJ1-4; 10 bases agree with TRBD1. This CDR3 spans 16 amino acids. Germline values: CDR1 LNHDA, CDR2 SQIVND (reference sequence). The V and J ends lost 8 bases and 0 bases, in that order; junction bases with no gene match: 6. The CDR3: CASHRTGGTTNEKLFF. CDR3 bases: TGTGCCAGTCACCGGACAGGGGGAACAACTAATGAAAAACTGTTTTTT.

This clonotype was counted only a few times. The DNA of the CDR3 is TGTGCCAGCAGTTTATGGACAGGGGGCAGCTCCTACGAGCAGTACTTC. Its protein is CASSLWTGGSSYEQYF. The chain couples TRBV28 to TRBJ2-7; 10 nucleotides match TRBD1. V gave up 0 bases and J gave up 0 bases; unmatched junction bases: 2. The CDR3 is 16 residues long. Germline assignment: CDR1 MDHEN and CDR2 SYDVKM. The whole variable domain, filled in from reference TRBV28 and TRBJ2-7, reads DVKVTQSSRYLVKRTGEKVFLECVQDMDHENMFWYRQDPGLGLRLIYFSYDVKMKEKGDIPEGYSVSREKKERFSLILESASTNQTSMYLCASSLWTGGSSYEQYFGPGTRLTVT.

This clonotype was recorded many times. The chain is built from TRBV20-1 and TRBJ2-7; TRBD1 matches 10 bases. The CDR3 is 14 residues long. Germline CDR1 reads DFQATT; CDR2 reads SNEGSKA (reference sequence). The junction had 4 bases not matched to a gene; V was cut back by 0 bases and J by 5 bases. CDR3 region: CSARDGTGAHEQYF. The CDR3 nucleotides read TGCAGTGCTAGAGATGGGACAGGGGCCCACGAGCAGTACTTC.

This clonotype appeared many times. The chain carries TRBV14 and TRBJ2-2; D unclear. CDR1 is SGHDN, CDR2 FVKESK, per germline. Trimming stripped 1 base from V and 0 bases from J, with 9 bases between. The CDR3 runs 16 residues. The CDR3 bases are TGTGCCAGCAGCCAAGTCGCAGGATCGAACACCGGGGAGCTGTTTTTT. This codes for CASSQVAGSNTGELFF.

This clonotype was found many times. V gene TRBV28 combines with J gene TRBJ2-3; TRBD1 might be the D (5 bases). Germline V gene sequence: CDR1 MDHEN, CDR2 SYDVKM. The V and J ends lost 11 bases and 9 bases respectively, with 15 bases between them. This CDR3 has 11 amino acids. The CDR3 protein is CASLGAMTQYF. The CDR3 DNA sequence: TGTGCCTCCCTTGGGGCGATGACGCAGTATTTT.

This clonotype has a count of ten or more. The chain carries TRBV7-8 and TRBJ2-2; 9 bases align to TRBD2. V was clipped by 2 bases and J by 4 bases; unmatched bases: 8. The CDR3 extends over 17 amino acids. Looked up from germline, CDR1 is SGHVS and CDR2 is FQNEAQ. The CDR3 protein is CASSLRSLAGLTGELFF. CDR3 nucleotide sequence: TGTGCCAGCAGCTTACGGAGTCTAGCGGGGCTCACCGGGGAGCTGTTTTTT.

The sample holds many counts of this clonotype. The CDR3 region has the DNA TGTGCCAGTAGTAGAAGGACAGGGGAAGCTTTCTTT. Its protein product is CASSRRTGEAFF. V is TRBV19 and J is TRBJ1-1, with TRBD1 identical over 8 bases. The trim removed 4 bases at V and 8 bases at J, leaving 3 bases unmatched. This CDR3 comprises 12 residues. Per the germline V gene, CDR1 is LNHDA and CDR2 is SQIVND (reference sequence).

The genes are TRBV18 and TRBJ1-1; 9 bases are shared with TRBD1. The CDR3 is 18 residues long. Germline V gives CDR1 KGHSH, CDR2 LQKENI. V gave up 3 bases and J gave up 1 base; unmatched junction bases: 12. CDR3: CASSPSGTGTKGNTEAFF. In nucleotides, the CDR3 is TGTGCCAGCTCACCGAGCGGGACAGGGACCAAGGGGAACACTGAAGCTTTCTTT.